A selection of T cell receptor beta chains follows, all from one sample in a study of T cell responses to AZD1222 COVID-19 vaccine. Sequencing used immunoSEQ multiplex PCR; TCRdb keeps in-frame clones, though not all of them. The data show about 93,000 clones, more than 80% seen once. The input for sequencing was peripheral blood, taken 28 days after the second AZD1222 dose. Receptors originate from an adult who received the AZD1222 COVID-19 vaccine. Both conserved end residues are part of each CDR3. The D gene is left open where the match is weak. Size is stated for part of the rows, as once, few or many counts, or as a class when the clone is expanded.

V,size,J,D,DNA,CDR3
TRBV27,-,TRBJ2-1,TRBD2,TGTGCCAGCAGTTTAAGGGGACTAGCGGGGCCATACAATGAGCAGTTCTTC,CASSLRGLAGPYNEQFF
TRBV11-1,-,TRBJ2-1,-,TGTGCCAGCAGCCCCCGCGTAGGACTGAGAAACAATGAGCAGTTCTTC,CASSPRVGLRNNEQFF
TRBV5-1,-,TRBJ1-1,-,TGCGCCAGCAGCTTTGGACAGACTACTGAAGCTTTCTTT,CASSFGQTTEAFF
TRBV3-1/TRBV3-2,-,TRBJ1-3,-,TGTGCCAGCAGCCAAGGAGGGAATGGAAACACCATATATTTT,CASSQGGNGNTIYF
TRBV6-5,-,TRBJ1-4,TRBD1,TGTGCCAGCAGCCCGGACAGGGAGGATGAAAAACTGTTTTTT,CASSPDREDEKLFF
TRBV5-1,-,TRBJ2-7,TRBD1,TGCGCCAGCAGCCTGGGACAGGGTAACGAGCAGTACTTC,CASSLGQGNEQYF
TRBV5-6,-,TRBJ1-1,-,TGTGCCAGCAGGGATTCAGGGGTGACTGAAGCTTTCTTT,CASRDSGVTEAFF
TRBV6-6,few,TRBJ1-2,-,TGTGCCAGCAGTCCCCTCGGGGGGCTCGGCTACACCTTC,CASSPLGGLGYTF
TRBV6-2/TRBV6-3,once,TRBJ2-7,TRBD2,TGTGCCAGCAGTCATACGCGGACTAGGGCGGGAGGCTACGAGCAGTACTTC,CASSHTRTRAGGYEQYF
TRBV19,-,TRBJ1-1,-,TGTGCCAGTAGGAGGGGCCGGACTGAAGCTTTCTTT,CASRRGRTEAFF
TRBV11-2,once,TRBJ1-1,-,TGTGCCAGCAGCTCCGTCGCCATATTCCCCTCGAACACTGAAGCTTTCTTT,CASSSVAIFPSNTEAFF
TRBV9,-,TRBJ2-5,-,TGTGCCAGCAGCGTGCAAGACAGGGAGACCCAGTACTTC,CASSVQDRETQYF
TRBV30,-,TRBJ2-1,TRBD2,TGTGCCTGGAACTATGCGGGACTAGATTATGAGCAGTTCTTC,CAWNYAGLDYEQFF
TRBV12-5,-,TRBJ2-3,-,TGTGCTAGTGGTTTGGGCGGACGTACCGCTAGCACAGATACGCAGTATTTT,CASGLGGRTASTDTQYF
TRBV2,-,TRBJ2-1,-,TGTGCCAGCAGTGAAGCGCGGCGAAGCAGTGAGCAGTTCTTC,CASSEARRSSEQFF
TRBV2,-,TRBJ2-1,-,TGTGCCAGCAGGGAAGCGGGCTCCTACAATGAGCAGTTCTTC,CASREAGSYNEQFF
TRBV6-5,-,TRBJ2-1,-,TGTGCCAGCAGGGGGACGGAATTCTACAATGAGCAGTTCTTC,CASRGTEFYNEQFF
TRBV5-1,-,TRBJ1-3,-,TGCGCCAGCAGCTTGGAGGGCTCCCCCACTAGTAACACCATATATTTT,CASSLEGSPTSNTIYF
TRBV19,-,TRBJ2-4,TRBD1,TGTGCCAGTAGTAGCGGGACAGGGGATCTTTTAGCCAAAAACATTCAGTACTTC,CASSSGTGDLLAKNIQYF
TRBV7-3,-,TRBJ2-3,TRBD2,TGTGCCAGCAGCTTAAAGGGGGATAGCGGGGTGAGAGATACGCAGTATTTT,CASSLKGDSGVRDTQYF
TRBV7-9,few,TRBJ1-6,-,TGTGCCAGCAGTACACAGGGAGGTGGATCACCCCTCCACTTT,CASSTQGGGSPLHF
TRBV4-2,-,TRBJ2-1,TRBD2,TGTGCCAGCAGCCAAGTATCAGCGGGGGGGACCTACAATGAGCAGTTCTTC,CASSQVSAGGTYNEQFF
TRBV6-6,-,TRBJ1-2,-,TGTGCCAGCAGTTCATCCGAGAACTATGGCTACACCTTC,CASSSSENYGYTF
TRBV14,-,TRBJ2-1,-,TGTGCCAGCAGCCACTGGGACACTACCTACAATGAGCAGTTCTTC,CASSHWDTTYNEQFF
TRBV20-1,-,TRBJ1-5,TRBD1,TGCAGTGCTAGTCTGGGGACAGCTAGCAATCAGCCCCAGCATTTT,CSASLGTASNQPQHF
TRBV4-3,-,TRBJ2-3,-,TGCGCCAGCAGCCATTGGAGAACTAGCACAGATACGCAGTATTTT,CASSHWRTSTDTQYF
TRBV4-1,-,TRBJ2-7,TRBD1,TGCGCCAGCAGCCAACCCGCGACAGGGGTCTACGAGCAGTACTTC,CASSQPATGVYEQYF
TRBV6-2/TRBV6-3,-,TRBJ2-1,TRBD2,TGTGCCAGCAGCCCCCTCGGGACTAGCGGATACAATGAGCAGTTCTTC,CASSPLGTSGYNEQFF
TRBV19,-,TRBJ1-1,TRBD1,TGTGCCAGTGATCGGGACAGAAGAGGCACTGAAGCTTTCTTT,CASDRDRRGTEAFF
TRBV5-1,-,TRBJ2-7,-,TGCGCCAGCAGCTTGGGGGACGCGGGGCCAGTCTACGAGCAGTACTTC,CASSLGDAGPVYEQYF
TRBV24-1,-,TRBJ2-1,TRBD1,TGTGCCACCAGTGACCCGGACAGGGGTGCGGACAATGAGCAGTTCTTC,CATSDPDRGADNEQFF
TRBV30,-,TRBJ1-4,-,TGTGCCTGGAACGGGCGGGGGGGAACTAATGAAAAACTGTTTTTT,CAWNGRGGTNEKLFF
TRBV6-5,-,TRBJ1-2,-,TGTGCCAGCAGCCGAATCGGACAGTTTATGGGCTACACCTTC,CASSRIGQFMGYTF
TRBV11-2,-,TRBJ2-7,-,TGTGCCAGCAGCCCCCCGAACGGGGAGAAGCAGTACTTC,CASSPPNGEKQYF
TRBV7-2,-,TRBJ1-2,-,TGTGCCAGCAGCTTAGTGTCAGGGAACTATGGCTACACCTTC,CASSLVSGNYGYTF
TRBV13,-,TRBJ2-3,-,TGTGCCAGCAGCTTAGAAACCCCAGATACGCAGTATTTT,CASSLETPDTQYF
TRBV6-2/TRBV6-3,-,TRBJ1-1,TRBD1,TGTGCCAGCAGTTACCAGGGGGCCACGGGGATTATGAACACTGAAGCTTTCTTT,CASSYQGATGIMNTEAFF
TRBV5-5,-,TRBJ1-2,-,TGTGCCAGCAGCCCCGTGGGGACTGGCTACACCTTC,CASSPVGTGYTF
TRBV6-5,-,TRBJ1-4,TRBD1,TGTGCCAGCGGACAGGGGCGAAATGAAAAACTGTTTTTT,CASGQGRNEKLFF
TRBV7-2,-,TRBJ1-5,-,TGTGCCAGCAGCTTAGGGGACTCCCGCAATCAGCCCCAGCATTTT,CASSLGDSRNQPQHF
TRBV29-1,-,TRBJ2-1,-,TGCAGCGTTGTCGGGGAATCCTACAATGAGCAGTTCTTC,CSVVGESYNEQFF
TRBV20-1,-,TRBJ2-7,TRBD2,TGCAGTGCTGCGGGGGGTAGGGAGTACTTC,CSAAGGREYF
TRBV6-5,-,TRBJ1-6,-,TGTGCCAGCACCACAACTACAGTAGGGCGTTCACCCCTCCACTTT,CASTTTTVGRSPLHF
TRBV18,-,TRBJ1-4,TRBD1,TGTGCCAGCTCACCACCAGGGGGCGATGAAAAACTGTTTTTT,CASSPPGGDEKLFF
TRBV19,-,TRBJ1-5,TRBD1,TGTGCCAGTGGGGGGAAACAGGGGACCATCGATCAGCCCCAGCATTTT,CASGGKQGTIDQPQHF